This is a list of T cell receptor beta chains from one sample in a study of cytomegalovirus exposure and HLA in healthy donors. The protocol was immunoSEQ multiplex PCR, while the TCRdb copy is restricted to in-frame clones and leaves out a portion. The sample lists over 100,000 clones, 70% to 80% seen once, with around 3% in the top ten. What was sequenced was PBMCs. Receptor source: a woman younger than 35 in good health and CMV-seropositive. Each CDR3 is given with its conserved first and last residue. Fields, in order: V gene, CDR3 protein.

V gene: TRBV28; CDR3 protein: CASSFMALYGYTF
V gene: TRBV6-1; CDR3 protein: CASSEAGGETQYF
V gene: TRBV5-6; CDR3 protein: CASSLGSGTRGTGELFF
V gene: TRBV19; CDR3 protein: CASSIGRQGTFHDSNQPQHF
V gene: TRBV2; CDR3 protein: CASSEGSSGRWGEQFF
V gene: TRBV9; CDR3 protein: CASSVAGVGPETQYF
V gene: TRBV5-1; CDR3 protein: CASSDRDRGEHNYGYTF
V gene: TRBV11-3; CDR3 protein: CASILGHLSLRIQYF
V gene: TRBV27; CDR3 protein: CASRRRGSYEQYF
V gene: TRBV19; CDR3 protein: CASSANPTGVQETQYF
V gene: TRBV9; CDR3 protein: CASSVGTGGSEQYF
V gene: TRBV5-8; CDR3 protein: CASSRDSPYEQYF
V gene: TRBV2; CDR3 protein: CASSVDQPQHF
V gene: TRBV5-1; CDR3 protein: CASSWDSRYEAFF
V gene: TRBV6-9; CDR3 protein: CASRETSGGPYEQYF
V gene: TRBV11-2; CDR3 protein: CASSFGSGYGYTF
V gene: TRBV4-1; CDR3 protein: CASSHSAGATNEKLFF
V gene: TRBV27; CDR3 protein: CASSTGSNQPQHF
V gene: TRBV19; CDR3 protein: CASSIDNSSGNTIYF
V gene: TRBV5-1; CDR3 protein: CASSITRTVIYEQYF
V gene: TRBV19; CDR3 protein: CASSITGGVSTDTQYF
V gene: TRBV12-5; CDR3 protein: CASGLQGNQPQHF
V gene: TRBV18; CDR3 protein: CASSHGQGPSPLHF
V gene: TRBV7-8; CDR3 protein: CASSLKQFGNQPQHF
V gene: TRBV18; CDR3 protein: CASSPPSTNTEAFF
V gene: TRBV14; CDR3 protein: CASSHISIPHEQYF
V gene: TRBV11-2; CDR3 protein: CASSSYGTAYNEQFF
V gene: TRBV6-6; CDR3 protein: CASSYSGGLGQPQHF
V gene: TRBV5-1; CDR3 protein: CASSGRGTTNEQFF
V gene: TRBV28; CDR3 protein: CASSQAPAYNEQFF
V gene: TRBV5-1; CDR3 protein: CASSLSQAYEQYF
V gene: TRBV5-1; CDR3 protein: CASSLRRDYGYTF
V gene: TRBV27; CDR3 protein: CASSLTAGLGTEAFF